A selection of T cell receptor beta chains follows, all from one sample in a study of T cells in Graves' hyperthyroidism and ophthalmopathy. In TCRdb, the multiplex PCR reads were re-called with MiXCR into one record per CDR3 protein. This table holds about 610,000 distinct CDR3 sequences, 35% to 55% found once. Sequencing used peripheral blood or thyroid tissue (not recorded which). These receptors all stem from a woman between 18 and 30 years old with Graves' hyperthyroidism. Each CDR3 is given with its conserved first and last residue. A D gene is named only where the DNA matches it firmly. Size is omitted from some rows. Given values are once, few, many or a class for expanded clones.

J gene | D gene | clone size | V gene | CDR3 protein | CDR3 DNA
TRBJ2-7 | . | once | TRBV7-2 | CASSFYGGPYEQYF | TGTGCCAGCAGCTTTTACGGAGGGCCCTACGAGCAGTACTTC
TRBJ2-2 | TRBD2 | . | TRBV7-3 | CASSPGGRVNEQFF | TGTGCCAGCAGCCCGGGGGGGAGGGTCAATGAGCAGTTTTTT
TRBJ1-3 | . | many | TRBV20-1 | CSAPEDSGNTIYF | TGCAGTGCCCCTGAGGACTCTGGAAACACCATATATTTT
TRBJ2-5 | TRBD1 | . | TRBV12-3/TRBV12-4 | CASSLGQGGEETQYF | TGTGCCAGCAGTTTGGGCCAAGGGGGCGAAGAGACCCAGTACTTC
TRBJ2-2 | TRBD2 | many | TRBV20-1 | CSASTPSGLANTGELFF | TGCAGTGCTAGTACTCCCTCGGGACTAGCAAACACCGGGGAGCTGTTTTTT
TRBJ2-1 | TRBD2 | . | TRBV2 | CASSVASGSSDEQFF | TGTGCCAGCAGTGTGGCTAGCGGGAGTAGCGATGAGCAGTTCTTC
TRBJ1-1 | TRBD1 | . | TRBV29-1 | CSVQDRGRYNEAFF | TGCAGCGTTCAGGACAGGGGGCGGTACAATGAAGCTTTCTTT
TRBJ1-1 | . | many | TRBV7-2 | CASSSTGGGLGEAFF | TGTGCCAGCAGCTCAACGGGGGGGGGGCTGGGGGAAGCTTTCTTT
TRBJ1-1 | . | many | TRBV15 | CATSWLGLTEAFF | TGTGCCACCTCCTGGCTGGGGTTAACTGAAGCTTTCTTT
TRBJ2-7 | . | . | TRBV6-6 | CANGNQGEQYF | TGTGCCAACGGGAATCAAGGCGAGCAGTACTTC